The 23 T cell receptor beta chains given below trace back to one sample, sequenced in a study of Ad26.COV2.S vaccination and SARS-CoV-2 variants. TCRdb's table, derived via immunoSEQ multiplex PCR, lists solely in-frame clones and lacks some. The sample contains 500,000 or so clones, around 88% of which appear only once. Treatment given: some 20 received Ad26.COV2.S at low or high dose, single or two shots; about 5 received placebo; per-sample allocation not given. Following the first vaccine or placebo injection, samples were taken on day 63. Sequenced material: peripheral blood, taken in a trial of Ad26.COV2.S vaccine versus placebo. Receptors originate from a person aged 18-60 years who received the Ad26.COV2.S COVID-19 vaccine or a placebo.

The J gene is TRBJ2-2, the V gene TRBV5-1; 10 nucleotides match TRBD1. This CDR3 spans 15 amino acids. The V gene end was trimmed by 3 bases and the J gene end by 3 bases; junction bases not matched to a gene: 2. Germline V gives CDR1 SGHRS, CDR2 YFSETQ. CDR3 sequence (DNA): TGCGCCAGCAGCTACGGGACAGGGGACACCGGGGAGCTGTTTTTT. This encodes CASSYGTGDTGELFF.

This chain connects TRBV4-2 to TRBJ2-3; 8 bases fit TRBD2. Germline V CDR1 and CDR2: LGHNA, YNFKEQ. Unmatched junction bases numbered 9, after V lost 3 bases and J lost 4 bases. The CDR3 covers 16 residues. Here the CDR3 reads CASSHVAGGVADTQYF. Here the CDR3 DNA reads TGTGCCAGCAGCCACGTCGCGGGGGGCGTGGCAGATACGCAGTATTTT.

V usage is TRBV6-6 and J usage is TRBJ2-1; no reliable D call. Trimming left V 4 bases short and J 4 bases short, with 8 bases between. CDR1 is MNHNY, CDR2 SVGAGI, per germline (reference sequence). The CDR3 contains 13 residues. The CDR3 sequence: CASSFGWYNEQFF. The CDR3 bases are TGTGCCAGCAGTTTTGGGTGGTACAATGAGCAGTTCTTC.

The chain combines TRBV7-2 with TRBJ1-6; 9 bases map to TRBD1. Germline V gene sequence: CDR1 SGHTA, CDR2 FQGNSA. The V gene end was trimmed by 3 bases and the J gene end by 9 bases; junction bases not matched to a gene: 6. CDR3 length: 15 amino acids. CDR3 sequence: CASSFPGQGSSPLHF. Written as DNA, the CDR3 is TGTGCCAGCAGCTTTCCGGGACAGGGAAGTTCACCCCTCCACTTT.

The chain has TRBV5-6 and TRBJ1-5; TRBD1 matches 7 bases. This CDR3 spans 17 amino acids. V trimming: 4 bases; J trimming: 4 bases; junction bases outside the gene matches: 14. Germline CDR1 is SGHDT and CDR2 is YYEEEE. For the CDR3, the DNA is TGTGCCAGCAGCAACCTCGGACTACAGGGGTGGAATCAGCCCCAGCATTTT. Its protein product is CASSNLGLQGWNQPQHF.

The chain uses TRBV4-3 and TRBJ2-4, with D unclear. Trimming left V 4 bases short and J 7 bases short, with 14 bases between. Germline CDR1 is LGHNA and CDR2 is YSLEER. The CDR3 extends over 14 amino acids. The CDR3 is CASSPAPLANIQYF. As DNA, the CDR3 is TGCGCCAGCAGCCCGGCCCCACTTGCGAACATTCAGTACTTC.

The chain is built from TRBV5-6 and TRBJ2-3; 9 bases are shared with TRBD2. V was pared by 3 bases and J by 6 bases, with 14 bases of the junction left unmatched. The CDR3 has 17 residues. In germline, CDR1 is SGHDT, CDR2 YYEEEE. The CDR3 DNA is TGTGCCAGCAGCTCCCCCCGGGTAGCGGGAGTAGGGGATACGCAGTATTTT. This sequence encodes CASSSPRVAGVGDTQYF.

V is TRBV6-6 and J is TRBJ1-3; D possibly corresponds to TRBD1 (5 bases). V shed 6 bases and J shed 0 bases, with 12 bases lying between them. Germline V gives CDR1 MNHNY, CDR2 SVGAGI (reference sequence). CDR3 length: 15 amino acids. In nucleotides, the CDR3 is TGTGCCAGCAGCCTAACCGACAGCTCTGGAAACACCATATATTTT. Its translation: CASSLTDSSGNTIYF.

Written as DNA, the CDR3 is TGTGCCAGCAGCCACCGAGGGAGCGGGAGGTTGATTGAGCAGTTCTTC. Its translation: CASSHRGSGRLIEQFF. The chain uses TRBV11-3 and TRBJ2-1, with TRBD2 matching 9 bases. The ends lost 5 bases at V and 9 bases at J; junction bases unmatched: 14. The CDR3 consists of 16 residues. Germline-derived CDR1 and CDR2 are SGHNT and YENEEA.

This clone was seen just once. The chain uses TRBV11-2 and TRBJ1-5; D not certain. V gave up 1 base and J gave up 4 bases, with 5 bases separating them. Germline values: CDR1 SGHAT, CDR2 FQNNGV. The CDR3 has 13 amino acids. The CDR3 region is CASSLGQNQPQHF. In DNA form, the CDR3 reads TGTGCCAGCAGCTTAGGCCAGAATCAGCCCCAGCATTTT.

V and J are TRBV6-2 or TRBV6-3 and TRBJ1-5, with 7 bases matching TRBD1. The CDR3 spans 15 residues. The germline gives CDR1 MNHEY, CDR2 SVGEGT. Trimming at V came to 3 bases and at J to 9 bases, leaving 11 bases not matched to a gene. The DNA for the CDR3 is TGTGCCAGCAGTTATCTTGGGACAGCGCTTCGGCCCCAGCATTTT. This translates into CASSYLGTALRPQHF.

This chain connects TRBV7-9 to TRBJ2-1, with TRBD1 matching 7 bases. V lost 3 bases and J lost 6; bases outside the gene matches: 2. Looked up from germline, CDR1 is SEHNR and CDR2 is FQNEAQ (reference sequence). This CDR3 region has 13 residues. The CDR3 loop reads CASSFAGGNEQFF. The CDR3 nucleotides read TGTGCCAGCAGCTTCGCAGGGGGCAATGAGCAGTTCTTC.

The CDR3, as DNA: TGCAGCGTCGGGACCGCCAGGGGCGAGCAGTACTTC. Protein product: CSVGTARGEQYF. The rearrangement uses TRBV29-1 and TRBJ2-7, with D tentatively TRBD1 (6 bases). V gave up 6 bases and J gave up 6 bases, with 15 bases separating them. Per germline, CDR1 SQVTM and CDR2 ANQGSEA. This CDR3 has 12 residues.

The chain joins TRBV28 to TRBJ1-6, with 7 bases lining up with TRBD1. V trimming: 6 bases; J trimming: 15 bases; junction bases outside the gene matches: 8. This CDR3 comprises 12 residues. Germline V CDR1 and CDR2: MDHEN, SYDVKM. The CDR3 DNA sequence: TGTGCCAGCAGCTCGACAGGGCTTAACCTCCACTTT. It is translated as CASSSTGLNLHF.

This chain connects TRBV7-2 to TRBJ2-5; D is perhaps TRBD1 or TRBD2 (5 bases each). Germline V gene lookup returns CDR1 SGHTA and CDR2 FQGNSA. Trimming removed 3 bases from V and 5 bases from J, with 19 bases in between. CDR3 size: 16 residues. The chain's CDR3 is CASSFPGTLSGETQYF. In nucleotides, the CDR3 is TGTGCCAGCAGCTTCCCTGGGACCCTTTCGGGCGAGACCCAGTACTTC.

The V gene is TRBV7-9, the J gene TRBJ1-2; perhaps TRBD1 as D (6 bases). The CDR3 runs to 17 residues. The V gene's germline CDR1 is SEHNR and CDR2 FQNEAQ (reference sequence). V shed 5 bases and J shed 0 bases, with 19 bases lying between them. CDR3 in DNA: TGTGCCAGCAGCGGTGGACGCGGGACATTACCTAACTATGGCTACACCTTC. Protein sequence: CASSGGRGTLPNYGYTF.

This clone came up once. The chain employs TRBV19 and TRBJ1-2, with D unresolved. Trimming took 4 bases from V and 7 from J, leaving 19 bases between them. Germline V gives CDR1 LNHDA, CDR2 SQIVND (reference sequence). This CDR3 spans 15 amino acids. CDR3 coding DNA: TGTGCCAGTAGTACAAAACAGCTGTCCCGGCTTGGCTACACCTTC. Residues: CASSTKQLSRLGYTF.

The V and J genes are TRBV7-9 and TRBJ2-1; a weak D match, TRBD2 (5 bases). Trimming stripped 7 bases from V and 8 bases from J, with 9 bases between. The germline CDR1 and CDR2 sequences are SEHNR and FQNEAQ (reference sequence). The CDR3 covers 11 residues. The CDR3 sequence: CASTPGDEQFF. DNA of the CDR3: TGTGCCAGCACCCCCGGGGATGAGCAGTTCTTC. Based on the CDR3 plus reference TRBV7-9 and TRBJ2-1, the full variable domain is DTGVSQNPRHKITKRGQNVTFRCDPISEHNRLYWYRQTLGQGPEFLTYFQNEAQLEKSRLLSDRFSAERPKGSFSTLEIQRTEQGDSAMYLCASTPGDEQFFGPGTRLTVL.

The V gene is TRBV5-4, the J gene TRBJ2-1, with 13 positions matching TRBD2. The CDR3 is 17 residues long. Germline V lookup: CDR1 SGHNT, CDR2 YYREEE (reference sequence). V gave up 6 bases and J gave up 8 bases; unmatched junction bases: 14. CDR3 DNA sequence: TGTGCCAGCAACACTAACAGACTAGCGGGAGGTGGCGATGAGCAGTTCTTC. Translated: CASNTNRLAGGGDEQFF.

The chain recombines TRBV10-3 with TRBJ1-1, with a possible D match to TRBD1 (5 bases). The V gene's germline CDR1 is ENHRY and CDR2 SYGVKD. Trimming cost V 10 bases and J 5 bases, with 20 bases left between them. This CDR3 has 14 amino acids. For the CDR3, the DNA is TGTGCCACCCAGGAGGAGGGGATTGGGACTGAAGCTTTCTTT. Translating it yields CATQEEGIGTEAFF.

The chain joins TRBV3-1 (or the pseudogene TRBV3-2) to TRBJ1-2; 7 positions agree with TRBD1. Germline V gene data show CDR1 as LGHDT and CDR2 as YNNKEL (reference sequence). V gave up 0 bases and J gave up 7 bases; unmatched junction bases: 5. This CDR3 is 14 amino acids long. The CDR3 region is CASSQDLGQLGYTF. The CDR3 nucleotides are TGTGCCAGCAGCCAAGACCTGGGACAGCTTGGCTACACCTTC.

This clone was picked up a small number of times. The chain employs TRBV19 and TRBJ1-1; D not certain. CDR1 is LNHDA and CDR2 is SQIVND in the germline V gene (reference sequence). V lost 1 base and J 8 bases, leaving 11 bases between the germline ends. The CDR3 consists of 13 residues. The CDR3 nucleotides read TGTGCCAGTAGTATAGTCGGGGATACCGAAGCTTTCTTT. Protein sequence: CASSIVGDTEAFF.

The chain has TRBV28 and TRBJ2-3, with no clear D. V was pared by 3 bases and J by 2 bases, with 9 bases between. Germline CDR1 MDHEN, CDR2 SYDVKM. This CDR3 has 14 residues. The CDR3 DNA follows: TGTGCCAGCAGTTTCCGAGAATCCACAGATACGCAGTATTTT. It translates to CASSFRESTDTQYF.